The 21 T cell receptor beta chains below all came from one sample that was sequenced in a study of beta chain features in type 1 diabetes. cDNA synthesis used the whole RNA isolate, giving expressed TCRB sequences. Assay: immunoSEQ multiplex PCR; the TCRdb copy retains only in-frame clones and omits some. Altogether 35,000 to 50,000 clones are present, roughly 50% being singletons, with the ten largest covering roughly 0.25%. The sample comprised stem cell memory CD4+ T cells from blood. The receptors derive from a woman younger than 45 in good health.

This clone was observed once. The V gene is TRBV7-2, the J gene TRBJ2-1; tentative D call: TRBD1 (6 bases). V lost 5 bases and J 7 bases, leaving 18 bases between the germline ends. CDR1 and CDR2 from the germline V gene are SGHTA and FQGNSA. The CDR3 is made up of 15 amino acids. DNA for the CDR3: TGTGCCAGCAGCGCCCGCCTGGCAGGGACAAATGAGCAGTTCTTC. It is translated as CASSARLAGTNEQFF.

The J gene is TRBJ1-2, the V gene TRBV11-2, with D unresolved. CDR1 SGHAT and CDR2 FQNNGV come from the germline V gene. The CDR3 contains 15 residues. V lost 3 bases to trimming and J lost 6 bases, with 17 bases between them. The CDR3 DNA follows: TGTGCCAGCAGCTTGGTTCGGAACGGGTTGGATGGCTACACCTTC. Translation: CASSLVRNGLDGYTF.

J is TRBJ1-1 and V is TRBV18, with D tentatively TRBD1 (5 bases). CDR3 length: 14 residues. Trimming shortened V by 3 bases and J by 2 bases, and 10 bases separated the two germline ends. CDR1 is KGHSH and CDR2 is LQKENI in the germline V gene. CDR3 nucleotide sequence: TGTGCCAGCTCACCGGAGACAGAAAACACTGAAGCTTTCTTT. Residues: CASSPETENTEAFF.

Judged by abundance, this clone is medium-sized. The rearrangement links TRBV28 to TRBJ2-5; 7 nucleotides match TRBD1. The CDR3 length is 14 residues. The ends lost 7 bases at V and 5 bases at J; junction bases unmatched: 10. Per germline, CDR1 MDHEN and CDR2 SYDVKM. The CDR3 loop reads CASNTGDLGETQYF. CDR3 nucleotides: TGTGCCAGCAATACAGGGGATTTAGGGGAGACCCAGTACTTC.

The gene calls are TRBV6-1 and TRBJ1-2, with 7 positions matching TRBD1. The CDR3 runs 13 residues. Germline assignment: CDR1 MNHNS and CDR2 SASEGT. V lost 6 bases, J lost 6 bases, and 7 bases stayed unmatched. The DNA of the CDR3 is TGTGCCAGCAGCCTCTCACAGGGGAATGGCTACACCTTC. Amino acid sequence: CASSLSQGNGYTF.

The chain links TRBV14 to TRBJ1-2, with a tentative D call TRBD1 (5 bases). Trimming removed 3 bases from V and 4 bases from J, with 12 bases in between. CDR1 SGHDN and CDR2 FVKESK come from the germline V gene. The CDR3 spans 14 residues. CDR3 sequence: CASSHAGKAYGYTF. The CDR3 nucleotides are TGTGCCAGCAGCCATGCAGGGAAGGCCTATGGCTACACCTTC. Full variable domain (missing parts from reference TRBV14 and TRBJ1-2): EAGVTQFPSHSVIEKGQTVTLRCDPISGHDNLYWYRRVMGKEIKFLLHFVKESKQDESGMPNNRFLAERTGGTYSTLKVQPAELEDSGVYFCASSHAGKAYGYTFGSGTRLTVV.

The V and J genes are TRBV7-3 and TRBJ2-7; no firm D call. The length of the CDR3 is 13 residues. Trimming cost V 1 base and J 2 bases, with 6 bases left between them. Germline V gives CDR1 SGHTA, CDR2 FQGTGA. The CDR3: CASSLSSPYEQYF. CDR3 DNA: TGTGCCAGCAGCTTAAGTAGCCCCTACGAGCAGTACTTC.

V gene TRBV2 combines with J gene TRBJ2-7; the match to TRBD1 covers 8 bases. The CDR3 is 14 residues long. Trimming took 3 bases from V and 3 from J; bases not matched to a gene: 4. Germline V gene sequence: CDR1 SNHLY, CDR2 FYNNEI. In DNA form, the CDR3 reads TGTGCCAGCAGTGATCCCGGGACAGGCTACGAGCAGTACTTC. This codes for CASSDPGTGYEQYF.

The CDR3 sequence: CASSIREGLETQYF. CDR3 DNA sequence: TGTGCCAGCAGTATCCGGGAGGGGCTGGAGACCCAGTACTTC. The chain uses TRBV28 and TRBJ2-5; 8 bases are shared with TRBD2. V lost 5 bases and J lost 5; bases outside the gene matches: 7. The CDR3 is made up of 14 amino acids. Looked up from germline, CDR1 is MDHEN and CDR2 is SYDVKM.

The rearrangement uses TRBV6-5 and TRBJ2-1; 14 nucleotides match TRBD2. CDR3 length equals 14 residues. Losses at the gene ends were 5 bases for V and 15 bases for J; bases not matched to a gene: 9. Germline CDR1 reads MNHEY; CDR2 reads SVGAGI. In DNA form, the CDR3 reads TGTGCCAGCAGTCCGGGGACTAGCGGGAGAAATCGGTTCTTC. This codes for CASSPGTSGRNRFF.

The table lists this clone with a few counts. V is TRBV7-9 and J is TRBJ2-5; tentatively, D is TRBD2 (6 bases). The tail of the sequence fits TRBJ2-7 better, so the J call may be wrong. CDR3 length equals 14 residues. Germline values: CDR1 SEHNR, CDR2 FQNEAQ (reference sequence). The CDR3 coding sequence is TGTGCCAGCAGCTCAGCGGGCCCCGCCTACGAGCAGTACTTC. The encoded protein is CASSSAGPAYEQYF.

The chain couples TRBV28 to TRBJ2-1, with TRBD1 matching 7 bases. V gave up 3 bases and J gave up 4 bases; unmatched junction bases: 9. Germline V gene sequence: CDR1 MDHEN, CDR2 SYDVKM. The length of the CDR3 is 16 residues. CDR3: CASSFTTGLGYNEQFF. DNA of the CDR3: TGTGCCAGCAGTTTCACGACAGGGCTAGGGTACAATGAGCAGTTCTTC.

This clone was detected only a few times. Here the CDR3 DNA reads TGTGCCAGCAGCTTAGTTCGGGAGACCCAGTACTTC. Encoded protein: CASSLVRETQYF. The chain uses TRBV7-6 and TRBJ2-5, with unresolved D. The germline gives CDR1 SGHVS, CDR2 FNYEAQ. The CDR3 runs to 12 residues. Trimming removed 1 base at V and 5 bases at J, with 5 bases between.

V gene TRBV19 combines with J gene TRBJ1-5; 11 bases are a match to TRBD1. Germline-derived CDR1 and CDR2 are LNHDA and SQIVND (reference sequence). Germline trimming cut 3 bases from V and 0 bases from J; bases unmatched to any gene: 7. This CDR3 is 18 amino acids long. DNA of the CDR3: TGTGCCAGTAGTATGGACAGGGGGCAGAAATATAGCAATCAGCCCCAGCATTTT. It is translated as CASSMDRGQKYSNQPQHF.

This clone was picked up a small number of times. The rearrangement uses TRBV14 and TRBJ2-1, with 10 nucleotides matching TRBD1. J gave up 3 bases and V 4 bases, and 3 bases lay outside the gene matches. The germline V gene has CDR1 SGHDN and CDR2 FVKESK. The CDR3 is made up of 15 amino acids. CDR3 nucleotides: TGTGCCAGCAGCCCGCGGACAGGGGGCTACAATGAGCAGTTCTTC. Its translation: CASSPRTGGYNEQFF.

The J gene is TRBJ2-7, the V gene TRBV7-8, with D unresolved. Per germline, CDR1 SGHVS and CDR2 FQNEAQ. The CDR3 is 14 residues long. V was clipped by 1 base and J by 3 bases, with 10 bases between them. CDR3: CASSLVPFLYEQYF. The CDR3 DNA reads as TGTGCCAGCAGCTTAGTCCCCTTCCTCTACGAGCAGTACTTC.

This clone was counted only a few times. The chain links TRBV19 to TRBJ1-5; 7 bases are a match to TRBD1. Trimming at V came to 5 bases and at J to 1 base, leaving 5 bases not matched to a gene. Germline V gives CDR1 LNHDA, CDR2 SQIVND (reference sequence). The CDR3 has 15 residues. CDR3 amino acids: CASSGTARSNQPQHF. CDR3 DNA sequence: TGTGCCAGTAGTGGGACAGCGAGGAGCAATCAGCCCCAGCATTTT. The full variable domain, its missing parts supplied by reference TRBV19 and TRBJ1-5, is DGGITQSPKYLFRKEGQNVTLSCEQNLNHDAMYWYRQDPGQGLRLIYYSQIVNDFQKGDIAEGYSVSREKKESFPLTVTSAQKNPTAFYLCASSGTARSNQPQHFGDGTRLSIL.

For the CDR3, the DNA is TGTGCCAGCTCACCACGCACAGTCTCTGGAAACACCATATATTTT. Its translation is CASSPRTVSGNTIYF. The V call is TRBV18, the J call TRBJ1-3; no clear D gene. The CDR3 is made up of 15 amino acids. Looked up from germline, CDR1 is KGHSH and CDR2 is LQKENI. V was clipped by 1 base and J by 0 bases, with 7 bases between them.

This clone has more than one count but fewer than ten. The chain carries TRBV7-2 and TRBJ2-4, with D possibly matching TRBD2 (6 bases). V gave up 5 bases and J gave up 6 bases, with 20 bases separating them. CDR3 length: 16 amino acids. Germline V CDR1 and CDR2: SGHTA, FQGNSA. CDR3 sequence: CASSRERQGGRNIQYF. The CDR3 DNA reads TGTGCCAGCAGCCGAGAGAGGCAGGGAGGTAGAAACATTCAGTACTTC.

This chain uses TRBV11-2 with TRBJ2-3; TRBD2 is a possible D gene (5 bases). The germline CDR1 and CDR2 sequences are SGHAT and FQNNGV. Trimming shortened V by 2 bases and J by 4 bases, and 10 bases separated the two germline ends. The CDR3 totals 14 residues. The CDR3 region has the DNA TGTGCCAGCAGCTTATCGACGAGGGCAGATACGCAGTATTTT. It translates to CASSLSTRADTQYF.

V usage is TRBV28 and J usage is TRBJ2-1, with 13 bases aligning to TRBD2. V lost 3 bases, J lost 0 bases, and 5 bases stayed unmatched. CDR1 and CDR2 from the germline V gene are MDHEN and SYDVKM. The CDR3 runs to 18 residues. The CDR3 region is CASSLGLAGRSSYNEQFF. In DNA form, the CDR3 reads TGTGCCAGCAGTTTGGGACTAGCGGGAAGGAGCTCCTACAATGAGCAGTTCTTC.